A selection of T cell receptor beta chains follows, all from one sample in a study of monozygotic twins with inflammatory bowel disease. Reprocessing the 5' RACE reads, TCRdb reports a single entry for every CDR3 protein and omits DNA. This repertoire includes around 230,000 distinct CDR3 sequences. Sequencing was carried out using blood. Receptors were obtained from a human donor with ulcerative colitis or Crohn's disease, or a healthy co-twin of an affected twin (not recorded which). CDR3s include the opening cysteine and the closing phenylalanine or tryptophan. Each record gives: V gene, J gene, CDR3 protein.

V gene: TRBV4-1; J gene: TRBJ1-5; CDR3 protein: CASSQADRGVNQPQHF
V gene: TRBV2; J gene: TRBJ2-2; CDR3 protein: CASSFSQYTGELFF
V gene: TRBV5-1; J gene: TRBJ2-3; CDR3 protein: CASSDLYFPPNSDTQYF
V gene: TRBV29-1; J gene: TRBJ1-5; CDR3 protein: CSVEVGNQPQHF
V gene: TRBV14; J gene: TRBJ2-2; CDR3 protein: CASSGNRGSPTGELFF
V gene: TRBV7-2; J gene: TRBJ2-1; CDR3 protein: CASSLSPLSYNEQFF
V gene: TRBV5-1; J gene: TRBJ1-6; CDR3 protein: CASSSGTGRSYNSPLHF
V gene: TRBV6-5; J gene: TRBJ1-2; CDR3 protein: CASSYSIFGLSGGYTF
V gene: TRBV5-1; J gene: TRBJ2-5; CDR3 protein: CASSIPGTGKETQYF
V gene: TRBV11-2; J gene: TRBJ2-7; CDR3 protein: CASSFGTSGGFGEQNF
V gene: TRBV6-1; J gene: TRBJ2-2; CDR3 protein: CASTWTPNTGELFF
V gene: TRBV7-7; J gene: TRBJ2-2; CDR3 protein: CASSLSTSANTGELFF
V gene: TRBV6-5; J gene: TRBJ1-2; CDR3 protein: CASSYGPQTLAGYTF
V gene: TRBV24-1; J gene: TRBJ1-2; CDR3 protein: CATSDFSTNYGYTF
V gene: TRBV18; J gene: TRBJ2-1; CDR3 protein: CASSPSLGQGNNEQFF
V gene: TRBV6-5; J gene: TRBJ2-7; CDR3 protein: CASSSNSLSYEQYF
V gene: TRBV5-1; J gene: TRBJ2-3; CDR3 protein: CASHERFFSDTQYF
V gene: TRBV27; J gene: TRBJ2-2; CDR3 protein: CASSLSSGGTNTGELFF
V gene: TRBV12-3/TRBV12-4; J gene: TRBJ2-1; CDR3 protein: CASSFAGGSSYNDQFF
V gene: TRBV12-3/TRBV12-4; J gene: TRBJ2-2; CDR3 protein: CASSLEAGELFF
V gene: TRBV6-1; J gene: TRBJ1-6; CDR3 protein: CASSLNRGHSPLHF
V gene: TRBV5-5; J gene: TRBJ1-2; CDR3 protein: CASSLGSGLQRGYGYTF
V gene: TRBV19; J gene: TRBJ1-1; CDR3 protein: CARDRTTEAFF
V gene: TRBV2; J gene: TRBJ1-6; CDR3 protein: CASTLANGNSPLHF
V gene: TRBV4-1; J gene: TRBJ2-3; CDR3 protein: CASSQETPAGGARDTQYF
V gene: TRBV7-9; J gene: TRBJ2-7; CDR3 protein: CASSPQGAYEQYF
V gene: TRBV2; J gene: TRBJ1-5; CDR3 protein: CASRSAEDQPQHF
V gene: TRBV7-2; J gene: TRBJ2-1; CDR3 protein: CASSLGTGSQIEFF
V gene: TRBV12-3/TRBV12-4; J gene: TRBJ1-2; CDR3 protein: CASSRQGGYTF
V gene: TRBV6-1; J gene: TRBJ2-5; CDR3 protein: CASREITGTQYF
V gene: TRBV10-3; J gene: TRBJ1-5; CDR3 protein: CAISGEGDQPQHF
V gene: TRBV12-5; J gene: TRBJ1-5; CDR3 protein: CASGPGDRVGNQPQHF
V gene: TRBV27; J gene: TRBJ2-7; CDR3 protein: CASSPTYVSGGAGFDEQYF
V gene: TRBV5-1; J gene: TRBJ2-7; CDR3 protein: CASSLGLAGDTLTYEQYF
V gene: TRBV7-2; J gene: TRBJ2-1; CDR3 protein: CASSYPGNTYNEQFF
V gene: TRBV12-3/TRBV12-4; J gene: TRBJ1-5; CDR3 protein: CATGQYSNQPQHF
V gene: TRBV7-8; J gene: TRBJ2-7; CDR3 protein: CASSLTGGPTEQYF
V gene: TRBV5-1; J gene: TRBJ1-6; CDR3 protein: CASSNGGRDSPLHF
V gene: TRBV5-1; J gene: TRBJ1-5; CDR3 protein: CASSSDTNQPQHF
V gene: TRBV7-2; J gene: TRBJ2-1; CDR3 protein: CASSLEGGAYNEQFF
V gene: TRBV5-6; J gene: TRBJ2-7; CDR3 protein: CASSYTGNDEQYF
V gene: TRBV5-1; J gene: TRBJ1-1; CDR3 protein: CASRLRAEVNTEAFF
V gene: TRBV6-5; J gene: TRBJ2-1; CDR3 protein: CASSYSILRGGRNEQFF
V gene: TRBV18; J gene: TRBJ2-3; CDR3 protein: CASSPSAGGPDTQYF
V gene: TRBV14; J gene: TRBJ1-4; CDR3 protein: CASSQANRQGEKLFF
V gene: TRBV6-5; J gene: TRBJ2-2; CDR3 protein: CASSYSIQGTGELFF
V gene: TRBV6-1; J gene: TRBJ2-3; CDR3 protein: CAQGQGNNLRADTQYF
V gene: TRBV11-2; J gene: TRBJ1-1; CDR3 protein: CASSRQKDRVNTEAFF